This T cell receptor (beta chain) was identified during a study of response to subunit inactivated influenza vaccine. TCRdb ran MiXCR on the RT-PCR reads and lists one entry per CDR3 protein. In the table there are a few hundred thousand distinct CDR3 sequences, 12% of which are singletons. With 1 base removed from V and 2 bases from J, the gap between germline ends came to 8 bases. The CDR3 contains 14 residues. Germline CDR1 is MNHEY and CDR2 is SMNVEV (reference sequence). The clonotype comes from a man aged 45-60 years who received an inactivated influenza vaccine. The chain employs TRBV27 and TRBJ2-5; D remains unclear. Sequencing was performed on non-naive T cells sorted from PBMCs, taken approximately 15 days before vaccination. This CDR3 reads CASSLFSGQETQYF. DNA for the CDR3: TGTGCCAGCAGTTTATTTAGTGGGCAAGAGACCCAGTACTTC.